Described below is a single T cell receptor (beta chain) sequence and its context. The sample comes from a study of CD8 T cells in Susac syndrome. Study-level background: Clinical remission applied to under 10 sequenced Susac syndrome patients, and six had active disease.

With random hexamers, 0.5 to 1 ug RNA was reverse transcribed. Across 54 Vbeta and 13 Jbeta, immunoSEQ multiplex PCR amplified TCR beta CDR3. TCRdb reprocessed the immunoSEQ multiplex PCR reads via MiXCR and lists one record per CDR3 protein. Of roughly 200,000 distinct CDR3 sequences detected, 75% to 95% appear once; the ten largest clones hold about 0.1%. The authors sequenced TCR beta from blood CD8+ and CD4+ T cells. Bulk CD8+ and CD4+ cells came from magnetic negative isolation; CD8+ TEMRA by FACS. The CDR3 spans 13 residues. Trimming shortened V by 4 bases and J by 3 bases, and 9 bases separated the two germline ends. The germline gives CDR1 LGHDT, CDR2 YNNKEL (reference sequence).

This receptor was identified in a human donor with Susac syndrome. The rearrangement links TRBV3-1 to TRBJ1-2, with a tentative D call TRBD1 (5 bases). The sequencing input was CD4+ T cells from PBMCs. CDR3 sequence (DNA): TGTGCCAGCAGCCCCCGCAGGGACTATGGCTACACCTTC. Its translation is CASSPRRDYGYTF.